The 18 T cell receptor beta chains below come from one sample, sequenced in a study of blood T cell repertoires in COVID-19. The data were produced by immunoSEQ multiplex PCR, yet TCRdb's version contains in-frame clones alone and is incomplete. The repertoire holds 150,000 or so clones, with about four fifths as singletons. The specimen sequenced was PBMCs or T cells enriched from blood (not recorded which). The receptors shown here come from a woman in her sixties who had recovered from COVID-19.

This clone was found once. This rearrangement joins TRBV29-1 to TRBJ2-7, with D possibly being TRBD1 (6 bases). The CDR3 is 14 residues long. Per germline, CDR1 SQVTM and CDR2 ANQGSEA. Between the trimmed V and J ends, which lost 2 bases and 2 bases, there was a span of 13 bases. DNA for the CDR3: TGCAGCGTTGAACTGGACAGCCCAGCCTACGAGCAGTACTTC. It encodes CSVELDSPAYEQYF.

The chain links TRBV9 to TRBJ1-2; D uncertain. The CDR3 contains 12 residues. V shed 4 bases and J shed 7 bases, with 11 bases lying between them. Per germline, CDR1 SGDLS and CDR2 YYNGEE. CDR3 residues: CASSPSTSGYTF. The DNA for the CDR3 is TGTGCCAGCAGCCCAAGTACCAGTGGCTACACCTTC.

The chain has TRBV7-6 and TRBJ2-7; the D is unclear. This CDR3 is 13 amino acids long. V dropped 4 bases and J dropped 0 bases, with 7 bases sitting between them. CDR1 is SGHVS, CDR2 FNYEAQ, per germline. The CDR3 is CASSWSDSYEQYF. Here the CDR3 DNA reads TGTGCCAGCAGCTGGAGCGACTCCTACGAGCAGTACTTC.

This clone was counted between two and nine times. The rearrangement uses TRBV4-1 and TRBJ2-2, with D possibly matching TRBD2 (5 bases). Per the germline V gene, CDR1 is MGHRA and CDR2 is YSYEKL. CDR3 length: 16 residues. The V gene lost 0 bases and the J gene lost 5 bases, with 13 bases spanning the gap. CDR3 in amino acids: CASSQDGRAFTGELFF. As DNA, the CDR3 is TGCGCCAGCAGCCAAGATGGGCGGGCCTTTACCGGGGAGCTGTTTTTT.

This clone was detected ten times or more. The chain has TRBV4-1 and TRBJ2-7; TRBD2 might be the D (5 bases). V gave up 0 bases and J gave up 2 bases, with 8 bases separating them. CDR3 length: 14 amino acids. The germline CDR1 and CDR2 sequences are MGHRA and YSYEKL. The CDR3 protein is CASSQDSGTYEQYF. In nucleotides, the CDR3 is TGCGCCAGCAGCCAAGATTCCGGGACCTACGAGCAGTACTTC.

The genes are TRBV3-1 (or the pseudogene TRBV3-2) and TRBJ1-4; the D gene is possibly TRBD1 (6 bases). Germline assignment: CDR1 LGHDT and CDR2 YNNKEL (reference sequence). The CDR3 is made up of 12 amino acids. The V end was cut by 0 bases, the J end by 15 bases, with 11 bases between. This CDR3 is CASSQDYRELFF. In nucleotides, the CDR3 is TGTGCCAGCAGCCAAGATTACAGGGAGTTGTTTTTT.

The V and J genes are TRBV5-1 and TRBJ2-5; 7 nucleotides agree with TRBD1. The V gene's germline CDR1 is SGHRS and CDR2 YFSETQ. The junction had 5 bases not matched to a gene; V was cut back by 3 bases and J by 3 bases. The CDR3 covers 14 residues. Here the CDR3 reads CASSSTGSEETQYF. CDR3 coding DNA: TGCGCCAGCAGCTCGACAGGGTCGGAAGAGACCCAGTACTTC.

V usage is TRBV5-1 and J usage is TRBJ2-1; D is uncertain. There are 14 residues in the CDR3. CDR1 is SGHRS, CDR2 YFSETQ, per germline. The V and J ends lost 7 bases and 8 bases respectively, with 19 bases between them. The CDR3 is CASVLSGSFDEQFF. The CDR3 bases are TGCGCCAGCGTCTTGAGTGGTAGCTTCGATGAGCAGTTCTTC. Full variable domain (remainder filled in from reference TRBV5-1 and TRBJ2-1): KAGVTQTPRYLIKTRGQQVTLSCSPISGHRSVSWYQQTPGQGLQFLFEYFSETQRNKGNFPGRFSGRQFSNSRSEMNVSTLELGDSALYLCASVLSGSFDEQFFGPGTRLTVL.

V gene TRBV5-4 combines with J gene TRBJ1-1; D perhaps matches TRBD1 (6 bases). V dropped 0 bases and J dropped 0 bases, with 9 bases sitting between them. CDR1 SGHNT and CDR2 YYREEE come from the germline V gene (reference sequence). This CDR3 contains 15 residues. CDR3 coding DNA: TGTGCCAGCAGCTTGGGTGGACAGATGAACACTGAAGCTTTCTTT. Translating it yields CASSLGGQMNTEAFF.

The chain carries TRBV5-1 and TRBJ2-1; perhaps TRBD2 as D (6 bases). This CDR3 contains 14 residues. Trimming stripped 0 bases from V and 8 bases from J, with 12 bases between. Germline CDR1 reads SGHRS; CDR2 reads YFSETQ. In nucleotides, the CDR3 is TGCGCCAGCAGCTTGGCCCTGGGGGGAGATGAGCAGTTCTTC. Translated, it gives CASSLALGGDEQFF.

This clone has only a few counts. The genes are TRBV12-5 and TRBJ1-1, with D tentatively TRBD1 (6 bases). V was shortened by 6 bases and J by 4 bases, with 12 bases between the two germline ends. The CDR3 length is 13 residues. Germline values: CDR1 LGHNT, CDR2 FRNRAP. CDR3 loop: CASGLGQATEAFF. CDR3 bases: TGTGCTAGTGGCCTGGGACAAGCCACTGAAGCTTTCTTT.

The sample holds one count of this clone. The rearrangement joins TRBV5-4 to TRBJ2-1; 7 positions match TRBD2. Germline V gene lookup returns CDR1 SGHNT and CDR2 YYREEE (reference sequence). The CDR3 is made up of 15 amino acids. V dropped 4 bases and J dropped 4; count of bases not matched to a gene: 8. CDR3 amino acids: CASSGGEGFYNEQFF. DNA of the CDR3: TGTGCCAGCAGCGGGGGGGAGGGATTTTACAATGAGCAGTTCTTC.

Written as DNA, the CDR3 is TGTGCTAGTGGTTTTTTCGCCCCCGAACAGGGGGCGGATACGCAGTATTTT. Its translation is CASGFFAPEQGADTQYF. The rearrangement joins TRBV12-5 to TRBJ2-3; TRBD1 agrees at 9 bases. The CDR3 has 17 amino acids. J lost 6 bases, V lost 3 bases, and 13 bases had no gene match. The germline gives CDR1 LGHNT, CDR2 FRNRAP.

The V and J genes are TRBV3-1 (or the pseudogene TRBV3-2) and TRBJ2-3; 8 bases fit TRBD2. The CDR3 extends over 14 amino acids. Looked up from germline, CDR1 is LGHDT and CDR2 is YNNKEL (reference sequence). V lost 5 bases, J lost 3 bases, and 4 bases stayed unmatched. Here the CDR3 reads CASSIRGGTDTQYF. The CDR3 DNA sequence: TGTGCCAGCAGCATTCGGGGGGGGACAGATACGCAGTATTTT.

The rearrangement uses TRBV7-7 and TRBJ2-6, with a weak D call TRBD1 (6 bases). Trimming removed 5 bases at V and 2 bases at J, with 10 bases between. The CDR3 extends over 15 amino acids. Per the germline V gene, CDR1 is SSHAT and CDR2 is FNYEAQ (reference sequence). CDR3 bases: TGTGCCAGCAGCAATGGGGGCCCTGGGGCCAACGTCCTGACTTTC. Protein: CASSNGGPGANVLTF.

The genes are TRBV19 and TRBJ2-7; 12 positions match TRBD1. The CDR3 is 15 amino acids. Trimming removed 3 bases from V and 4 bases from J; junction bases left unmatched: 4. Germline loops: CDR1 LNHDA, CDR2 SQIVND (reference sequence). Here the CDR3 reads CASSIPGQGAYEQYF. In DNA, the CDR3 is TGTGCCAGTAGTATTCCGGGACAGGGGGCGTACGAGCAGTACTTC. The full variable domain, with the rest looked up from reference TRBV19 and TRBJ2-7, is DGGITQSPKYLFRKEGQNVTLSCEQNLNHDAMYWYRQDPGQGLRLIYYSQIVNDFQKGDIAEGYSVSREKKESFPLTVTSAQKNPTAFYLCASSIPGQGAYEQYFGPGTRLTVT.

The chain is built from TRBV5-6 and TRBJ2-1; tentative D call: TRBD2 (5 bases). V lost 2 bases, J lost 0 bases, and 12 bases lay in between. The CDR3 consists of 16 residues. In germline, CDR1 is SGHDT, CDR2 YYEEEE. This CDR3 is CASSFGRGSSYNEQFF. The CDR3 nucleotides read TGTGCCAGCAGCTTCGGACGGGGAAGCTCCTACAATGAGCAGTTCTTC.

This clone was counted many times. The rearrangement uses TRBV2 and TRBJ2-5, with 10 bases fitting TRBD1. The CDR3 has 12 amino acids. The trim removed 6 bases at V and 6 bases at J, leaving 1 base unmatched. From germline, CDR1 is SNHLY and CDR2 FYNNEI. CDR3 bases: TGTGCCAGCAGGGACAGGGGGAAGACCCAGTACTTC. Its protein is CASRDRGKTQYF.